The 24 T cell receptor beta chains listed next were all sequenced from one sample in a study of T cells in Graves' hyperthyroidism and ophthalmopathy. The investigators amplified TCR beta CDR3 regions from RNA transcripts. TCR CDR3 regions were first amplified by RT-PCR with HTBI primers. TCRdb reanalysed the multiplex PCR reads using MiXCR and keeps one entry per CDR3 protein. There are a few hundred thousand distinct CDR3 sequences in the sample; about 16% occur only once, and 30% lies in the top ten. The source material was blood. These TCRs come from a woman in her 50s with Graves' hyperthyroidism that later progressed to Graves' ophthalmopathy.

This clonotype showed up many times. This chain uses TRBV11-2 with TRBJ1-6; no reliable D call. Trimming removed 0 bases from V and 9 bases from J, with 12 bases in between. Germline loops: CDR1 SGHAT, CDR2 FQNNGV. The CDR3 length is 15 residues. CDR3 coding DNA: TGTGCCAGCAGCTTAGAACCGGGAAAGTTTTCACCCCTCCACTTT. Its translation is CASSLEPGKFSPLHF. The whole variable domain, filled in from reference TRBV11-2 and TRBJ1-6, reads EAGVAQSPRYKIIEKRQSVAFWCNPISGHATLYWYQQILGQGPKLLIQFQNNGVVDDSQLPKDRFSAERLKGVDSTLKIQPAKLEDSAVYLCASSLEPGKFSPLHFGNGTRLTVT.

This clonotype was seen a few times. The V gene is TRBV6-7, the J gene TRBJ1-1; D is undetermined. TRBV6-7 is assigned to the ORF class and has an uncertain function. V was shortened by 2 bases and J by 7 bases, with 8 bases between the two germline ends. This CDR3 comprises 12 residues. CDR3 in DNA: TGTGCCAGCAGTTACGACCGAATTGAAGCTTTCTTT. It codes for CASSYDRIEAFF.

V and J are TRBV6-1 and TRBJ2-2; D may be TRBD1 or TRBD2 (5 bases each). Germline CDR1 reads MNHNS; CDR2 reads SASEGT. The CDR3 covers 13 residues. V lost 6 bases and J lost 0, with 5 bases in between. The CDR3: CASRGPNTGELFF. DNA of the CDR3: TGTGCCAGCAGGGGACCGAACACCGGGGAGCTGTTTTTT.

This clonotype appeared many times. The rearrangement uses TRBV5-1 and TRBJ2-7, with a possible D match to TRBD2 (6 bases). Trimming stripped 0 bases from V and 0 bases from J, with 10 bases between. The CDR3 spans 15 residues. Germline V CDR1 and CDR2: SGHRS, YFSETQ. In DNA form, the CDR3 reads TGCGCCAGCAGCTTGGGGGACGGGAGCTCCTACGAGCAGTACTTC. Translated, it gives CASSLGDGSSYEQYF.

This clonotype was recorded at least ten times. The chain joins TRBV12-3 or TRBV12-4 to TRBJ2-3; 8 nucleotides agree with TRBD2. V lost 3 bases and J lost 4; bases outside the gene matches: 6. The CDR3 is 15 amino acids. CDR3 residues: CASSFLAGLADTQYF. DNA of the CDR3: TGTGCCAGCAGTTTTTTAGCGGGACTGGCAGATACGCAGTATTTT.

This clonotype was picked up a small number of times. The chain is built from TRBV20-1 and TRBJ2-7; D is uncertain. The CDR3 totals 15 residues. The germline gives CDR1 DFQATT, CDR2 SNEGSKA (reference sequence). V lost 1 base and J 1 base, leaving 14 bases between the germline ends. The DNA for the CDR3 is TGCAGTGCTAGAGGAATAGATTCTCCGTCCTACGAGCAGTACTTC. Translation: CSARGIDSPSYEQYF.

This clonotype occurred many times. V usage is TRBV3-1 and J usage is TRBJ1-2; D is perhaps TRBD1 (5 bases). V lost 0 bases and J lost 5, with 10 bases in between. CDR1 is LGHDT and CDR2 is YNNKEL in the germline V gene (reference sequence). This CDR3 is built from 14 residues. The CDR3 sequence: CASSQEWDGYGYTF. CDR3 coding DNA: TGTGCCAGCAGCCAAGAATGGGACGGGTATGGCTACACCTTC.

The rearrangement uses TRBV4-1 and TRBJ2-2; D might be TRBD1 (6 bases). Germline V lookup: CDR1 MGHRA, CDR2 YSYEKL. The CDR3 covers 16 residues. Trimming cost V 3 bases and J 0 bases, with 11 bases left between them. The CDR3: CASSQFTGSNTGELFF. CDR3 nucleotides: TGCGCCAGCAGCCAGTTCACAGGGTCGAACACCGGGGAGCTGTTTTTT.

This clonotype was picked up many times. This rearrangement joins TRBV28 to TRBJ2-3, with unresolved D. This CDR3 is 13 amino acids long. The germline V gene has CDR1 MDHEN and CDR2 SYDVKM. Trimming stripped 6 bases from V and 0 bases from J, with 7 bases between. The CDR3 coding sequence is TGTGCCAGCAGGGCCCCTAGCACAGATACGCAGTATTTT. Amino acid sequence: CASRAPSTDTQYF.

The CDR3 reads CASRGPAKGNTEAFF. The DNA for the CDR3 is TGTGCCAGCAGGGGCCCGGCGAAGGGGAACACTGAAGCTTTCTTT. J is TRBJ1-1 and V is TRBV5-6; D is ambiguous. CDR3 size: 15 residues. Germline values: CDR1 SGHDT, CDR2 YYEEEE. Trimming stripped 5 bases from V and 1 base from J, with 15 bases between.

This clonotype was seen many times. This chain uses TRBV28 with TRBJ2-5; unclear D gene. CDR1 and CDR2 (germline): MDHEN, SYDVKM. V lost 3 bases to trimming and J lost 5 bases, with 16 bases between them. CDR3 size: 15 residues. The CDR3 DNA reads TGTGCCAGCAGTTTCCCGGCAGCAGGAACGGAGACCCAGTACTTC. Amino acid sequence: CASSFPAAGTETQYF. The full variable domain, with the rest looked up from reference TRBV28 and TRBJ2-5, is DVKVTQSSRYLVKRTGEKVFLECVQDMDHENMFWYRQDPGLGLRLIYFSYDVKMKEKGDIPEGYSVSREKKERFSLILESASTNQTSMYLCASSFPAAGTETQYFGPGTRLLVL.

This clonotype was detected many times. The chain is built from TRBV6-1 and TRBJ2-7; possible D gene TRBD1, 5 bases. This CDR3 is 12 amino acids long. Germline-derived CDR1 and CDR2 are MNHNS and SASEGT. Trimming shortened V by 8 bases and J by 3 bases, and 11 bases separated the two germline ends. DNA of the CDR3: TGTGCCAGCGCACAAGGGGACTACGAGCAGTACTTC. It yields the protein CASAQGDYEQYF.

In its sample, this clonotype was seen many times. This rearrangement joins TRBV12-3 or TRBV12-4 to TRBJ1-1; D might be TRBD1 (5 bases). This CDR3 comprises 16 residues. V was trimmed by 3 bases and J by 6 bases, leaving 20 bases between them. CDR3 region: CASSFIRLGGSAEAFF. CDR3 sequence (DNA): TGTGCCAGCAGTTTTATTCGTCTGGGGGGTTCGGCTGAAGCTTTCTTT.

This clonotype showed up just a few times. This chain connects TRBV19 to TRBJ2-7; the match to TRBD1 covers 11 bases. The CDR3 sequence is 14 residues long. V dropped 11 bases and J dropped 6; count of bases not matched to a gene: 12. Germline V CDR1 and CDR2: LNHDA, SQIVND (reference sequence). In DNA, the CDR3 is TGTGCCGGTTCCCCGGGACAGGGGGGCGGCGAGCAGTACTTC. Residues: CAGSPGQGGGEQYF.

This clonotype has a count of ten or more. This chain uses TRBV30 with TRBJ2-5; 7 positions agree with TRBD1. CDR1 is GTSNPN and CDR2 is SVGIG in the germline V gene (reference sequence). V lost 5 bases, J lost 5 bases, and 11 bases stayed unmatched. The CDR3 runs to 14 residues. CDR3 nucleotide sequence: TGTGCCTGGGGAAGACAGGGTGTTTTTGAGACCCAGTACTTC. Translation: CAWGRQGVFETQYF.

In its sample, this clonotype was seen a few times. This sequence joins TRBV7-3 and TRBJ1-4, with D possibly being TRBD1 (6 bases). The CDR3 is 14 amino acids. The germline V and J ends were trimmed by 5 bases and 7 bases, with 14 bases remaining between them. Germline V CDR1 and CDR2: SGHTA, FQGTGA. CDR3 in amino acids: CASSQWGGTEKLFF. CDR3 coding DNA: TGTGCCAGCAGCCAATGGGGGGGCACTGAAAAACTGTTTTTT.

This rearrangement joins TRBV20-1 to TRBJ1-4; D is undetermined. The CDR3 sequence is 13 residues long. The germline gives CDR1 DFQATT, CDR2 SNEGSKA (reference sequence). Trimming stripped 0 bases from V and 8 bases from J, with 10 bases between. This CDR3 is CSAREGPREKLFF. CDR3 DNA sequence: TGCAGTGCTAGAGAGGGCCCTAGGGAAAAACTGTTTTTT.

This clonotype showed up many times. The V and J genes are TRBV10-1 and TRBJ2-3, with TRBD1 identical over 7 bases. The CDR3 totals 15 residues. CDR1 is WNHNN and CDR2 is SYGVQD in the germline V gene (reference sequence). V was pared by 2 bases and J by 4 bases, with 6 bases of the junction left unmatched. CDR3 residues: CASSETGTVSDTQYF. The CDR3 nucleotides are TGCGCCAGCAGTGAGACCGGGACAGTCTCAGATACGCAGTATTTT.

Many counts were recorded for this clonotype. V and J are TRBV20-1 and TRBJ2-1; D is unclear. The CDR3 totals 11 residues. Germline V lookup: CDR1 DFQATT, CDR2 SNEGSKA (reference sequence). V was cut by 1 base and J by 3 bases, with 1 base left in between. The CDR3 region has the DNA TGCAGTGCTAGAGTCTACAATGAGCAGTTCTTC. Protein product: CSARVYNEQFF.

This clonotype has a count of ten or more. The V gene is TRBV28, the J gene TRBJ2-4; 11 nucleotides line up with TRBD1. The V gene end was trimmed by 5 bases and the J gene end by 8 bases; junction bases not matched to a gene: 5. The CDR3 is 14 amino acids. Germline V gives CDR1 MDHEN, CDR2 SYDVKM. The CDR3 reads CASSQGDRGYIQYF. Written as DNA, the CDR3 is TGTGCCAGCAGTCAGGGGGACAGGGGGTACATTCAGTACTTC.

This clonotype has a count of ten or more. The chain joins TRBV30 to TRBJ2-3; tentative D call: TRBD2 (5 bases). V lost 3 bases, J lost 0 bases, and 7 bases lay in between. Germline V gives CDR1 GTSNPN, CDR2 SVGIG (reference sequence). This CDR3 has 13 amino acids. CDR3 amino acids: CAWRDFSTDTQYF. The CDR3 DNA follows: TGTGCCTGGAGGGACTTCAGCACAGATACGCAGTATTTT.

At least ten counts were recorded for this clonotype. The chain combines TRBV30 with TRBJ1-1; unclear D gene. The CDR3 runs 11 residues. Looked up from germline, CDR1 is GTSNPN and CDR2 is SVGIG (reference sequence). V lost 5 bases and J lost 0, with 4 bases in between. The CDR3 is CAWQLNTEAFF. CDR3 bases: TGTGCCTGGCAGTTGAACACTGAAGCTTTCTTT.

Notes on this clonotype: Being one base from a much bigger clone, this may be a read error. This chain connects TRBV27 to TRBJ2-3; 8 bases agree with TRBD2. The CDR3 sequence is 15 residues long. V gave up 6 bases and J gave up 1 base; unmatched junction bases: 6. CDR1 and CDR2 from the germline V gene are MNHEY and SMNVEV (reference sequence). CDR3 amino acids: CASRLRGRRTDTQYF. CDR3 coding DNA: TGTGCCAGCAGGTTACGCGGGAGGCGCACAGATACGCAGTATTTT.

This clonotype was observed many times. The V gene is TRBV10-3, the J gene TRBJ2-7; 10 nucleotides agree with TRBD1. CDR1 is ENHRY, CDR2 SYGVKD, per germline. V gave up 5 bases and J gave up 4 bases; unmatched junction bases: 8. The CDR3 is 15 residues long. The CDR3: CAISQPGQGLYEQYF. CDR3 DNA: TGTGCCATCAGTCAACCGGGACAGGGGTTGTACGAGCAGTACTTC.